The TCR beta chain described here comes from a study of cytomegalovirus exposure and HLA in healthy donors. This PCR relied on a set of 60 Vbeta primers and 13 Jbeta primers. Profiling relied on immunoSEQ multiplex PCR, and the TCRdb table lists in-frame clones only, not all of them. The table records roughly 230,000 clones, more than 70% of them present only once. Germline V gene sequence: CDR1 SGHNT, CDR2 YENEEA. Deletions cut 3 bases from V and 3 bases from J, with 8 bases between. CDR3 size: 13 residues. V is TRBV11-3 and J is TRBJ1-1; TRBD1 is a possible D gene (5 bases). Sample: PBMCs. This receptor was obtained from a boy aged 5-17 years in good health and CMV-seronegative. In DNA form, the CDR3 reads TGTGCCAGCAGCTTCGGGGGGTACACTGAAGCTTTCTTT. Its translation is CASSFGGYTEAFF.